This T cell receptor (beta chain) comes out of a study of T cells expressing NK-cell markers. Germline CDR1 and CDR2: SEHNR and FQNEAQ (reference sequence). This CDR3 region has 17 residues. Study observations and caveats: These same clonotypes (in a handful of donors) also led the CD3+CD56-NKG2C+ fraction.

UMIs accompanied the 5'RACE template switching by which TCR beta cDNA was made. For each CDR3 protein, TCRdb gives one entry from its re-call of the 5' RACE reads, without DNA. This sample contains 500,000 to 600,000 distinct CDR3 sequences. In the case of this clonotype: No antigen is known for it.

The sequence came from a man between 18 and 29 years old in good health. V and J are TRBV7-9 and TRBJ1-4. The sequenced material came from blood T cells: a sorted CD56 or NKG2C T cell subset, CD4+ or CD8+ T cells, or bulk PBMC T cells (not recorded which). CDR3 loop: CASSSQGRRRSNEKLFF.